The T cell receptor (beta chain) under discussion was sequenced for a study of cytomegalovirus exposure and HLA in healthy donors. Study context: Genotyping of under 500 donors showed that 80% to 90% belonged to the Caucasian-associated ancestry cluster. Findings of the study overall: As a later analysis showed, a missense DCLRE1C variant was linked to trimming of TCR beta V- and J-genes. In a later analysis, parvovirus B19, influenza, CMV and Epstein-Barr virus appeared linked to several top co-occurrence clusters.

As for this clone: The antigen remains undetermined.

The primer mix had 60 Vbeta and 13 Jbeta primers. The data were produced by immunoSEQ multiplex PCR, yet TCRdb's version contains in-frame clones alone and is incomplete. The sample yields roughly 93,000 clones, around two thirds seen once. CDR1 and CDR2 (germline): MNHEY, SMNVEV (reference sequence). This CDR3 is built from 11 residues. V was cut by 5 bases and J by 11 bases, with 12 bases left in between. Sequenced input: PBMCs. This clonotype was sampled from a male donor in good health and CMV-seronegative. This chain connects TRBV27 to TRBJ1-1; D is undetermined. The DNA of the CDR3 is TGTGCCAGCAGTAACGGCGGGGTGGCTTTCTTT. Amino acid sequence: CASSNGGVAFF.